This TCR beta chain was documented in a study of cytomegalovirus exposure and HLA in healthy donors. Study details: Within the Caucasian-associated ancestry cluster were around 81% of the roughly 380 genotyped donors.

General study results and limits: Per a prior analysis, the majority of TCR beta V segments were productive roughly 87% or roughly 30% of the time.

Primers for the PCR totalled 60 Vbeta and 13 Jbeta. Clones were read by immunoSEQ multiplex PCR, and TCRdb kept only the in-frame ones, dropping some. This table holds 150,000 to 200,000 clones, 84% found once. Germline V gene lookup returns CDR1 MNHNY and CDR2 SVGAGI (reference sequence). The V end was cut by 6 bases, the J end by 1 base, with 10 bases between. This CDR3 has 14 amino acids. As to this clone: Its target is unknown.

This receptor was taken from a boy aged 2 to 9 in good health and CMV-seronegative. Material for sequencing was PBMCs. The chain carries TRBV6-6 and TRBJ1-3; a possible D gene is TRBD1 (5 bases). The CDR3 is CASSLDRSGNTIYF. The CDR3 DNA reads TGTGCCAGCAGCCTCGACAGATCTGGAAACACCATATATTTT.